This TCR beta chain is drawn from a study of blood T cell repertoires in COVID-19. Study at large: Italy, Spain and the United States were the sources of the convalescent and acute COVID-19 samples. The cDNA or gDNA used as material had been derived from T cells, B-cell-depleted T cells, or PBMCs.

Assay used: immunoSEQ multiplex PCR; TCRdb lists only in-frame clones, some missing. Of about 170,000 clones listed, around 80% are singletons. The length of the CDR3 is 18 residues. Germline assignment: CDR1 SGHRS and CDR2 YFSETQ. J gave up 6 bases and V 4 bases, and 19 bases lay outside the gene matches. Source material: PBMCs or T cells enriched from blood (not recorded which). The gene calls are TRBV5-1 and TRBJ2-3, with TRBD2 matching 8 bases. The source is a woman in her 70s in a cohort exposed to, infected with or recovered from COVID-19 (not recorded which). The DNA of the CDR3 is TGCGCCAGCAGCCGACAACTAACCACACCCGGGAGGGTGGATACGCAGTATTTT. Protein sequence: CASSRQLTTPGRVDTQYF.